Following are 5 T cell receptor beta chains from one sample sequenced in a study of shared clonotypes between healthy human individuals. The data were produced by immunoSEQ multiplex PCR, yet TCRdb's version contains in-frame clones alone and is incomplete. This table has approximately 2.5 million clones, just over 90% appearing once. The sequencing sample was made of naive CD4+ T cells sorted from blood. Subset in this sample: CD45RA+ positively selected. All receptors come from a man aged 18 to 30 in good health.

The chain has TRBV29-1 and TRBJ2-2; 7 bases agree with TRBD1. V gave up 1 base and J gave up 6 bases; unmatched junction bases: 5. CDR1 is SQVTM and CDR2 is ANQGSEA in the germline V gene. The CDR3 has 14 amino acids. The CDR3 DNA reads as TGCAGCGTTGAAGTCGGACAGGTCGCCGGGGAGCTGTTTTTT. It is translated as CSVEVGQVAGELFF.

This clone was detected a few times. The chain carries TRBV5-6 and TRBJ1-5; D not certain. Germline V lookup: CDR1 SGHDT, CDR2 YYEEEE. V was trimmed by 4 bases and J by 2 bases, leaving 10 bases between them. This CDR3 has 14 residues. The CDR3 loop is CASSPEWGNQPQHF. The CDR3 DNA sequence: TGTGCCAGCAGCCCTGAGTGGGGCAATCAGCCCCAGCATTTT.

The chain couples TRBV19 to TRBJ1-1; D gene ambiguous. CDR3 length equals 13 residues. Germline loops: CDR1 LNHDA, CDR2 SQIVND (reference sequence). V shed 3 bases and J shed 3 bases, with 8 bases lying between them. The CDR3, as DNA: TGTGCCAGTAGTATTGGGGTGGACACTGAAGCTTTCTTT. This codes for CASSIGVDTEAFF.

The V gene is TRBV18, the J gene TRBJ2-7, with 8 bases fitting TRBD2. Germline V gene sequence: CDR1 KGHSH, CDR2 LQKENI. The CDR3 has 15 amino acids. J lost 1 base, V lost 5 bases, and 7 bases had no gene match. CDR3 coding DNA: TGTGCCAGCTCAACTACGGGGGGGTCTTCCTACGAGCAGTACTTC. It yields the protein CASSTTGGSSYEQYF.

The chain carries TRBV9 and TRBJ2-1, with 10 bases that match TRBD2. V was clipped by 3 bases and J by 5 bases; unmatched bases: 5. Looked up from germline, CDR1 is SGDLS and CDR2 is YYNGEE. The CDR3 loop spans 15 amino acids. CDR3 bases: TGTGCCAGCAGCGCAGAAGCGGGAGGGAACAATGAGCAGTTCTTC. Its translation: CASSAEAGGNNEQFF.